This T cell receptor beta chain was sequenced in a study of post-analysis software for immune sequencing data. Overall study context: The courses of disease that were included comprised relapsing-remitting, secondary progressive and progressive-relapsing multiple sclerosis.

Unique molecular identifiers featured in each of the TCR beta cDNA libraries. About 500,000 cDNA molecules were obtained per 1 to 10 million input T cells. TCRdb called the PCR reads again in MiXCR, with one record for every CDR3 protein. The table records about 810,000 distinct CDR3 sequences, roughly half of them present only once. Study-level findings and limits: Patients used a few TRBV segments, including TRBV5-6, TRBV5-1 and TRBV20-1, more often than controls. Compared against controls, patients with multiple sclerosis displayed significantly lower normalized Chao1 diversity.

The CDR3 has 14 amino acids. The V gene end was trimmed by 5 bases and the J gene end by 5 bases; junction bases not matched to a gene: 4. CDR1 is MNHEY, CDR2 SVGEGT, per germline. Details on this clonotype: Its antigen is unidentified.

Sequencing used blood. The gene calls are TRBV6-2 or TRBV6-3 and TRBJ2-5, with TRBD1 matching over 11 bases. This TCR was sampled from a girl aged 10 to 17 with multiple sclerosis. The CDR3 loop is CASSGQGARETQYF. Here the CDR3 DNA reads TGTGCCAGCAGTGGACAGGGGGCCCGGGAGACCCAGTACTTC.